Reported below is one T cell receptor beta chain. The clone's antigen remains unknown. No base-level quality is on record; no much larger clone is a single base apart. The sample comes from a study of T cells in lung cancer brain metastases (dated by TCRdb to 2016 to 2018). Context from the whole study: About 85% of the roughly 20 patients had a history of tobacco use, with a median of about 38 pack-years. Eighteen of the 20 patients received no interval therapy between primary and metastasis resection. The primary and brain metastasis specimens were acquired a median of around 350 days apart. TCR beta CDR3 repertoires were compared between fully resected primary non-small cell lung cancers and paired brain metastases. The cohort comprised some 20 patients contributing some 40 specimens, one primary lung lesion and one brain metastasis each. Of the patients, about a dozen were female and several were male, and their median age at first diagnosis was 57.5 years. Primary and metastatic specimens both had an average DNA integrity number of approximately 4, with no significant difference between the two sites.

Resection was performed in the patients for synchronous oligometastatic disease or for delayed recurrence of a solitary brain metastasis. To avoid including cancers other than NSCLC, any patient with a history of multiple malignancies was excluded. Tumor areas were macrodissected from four to six deparaffinized around 9.1 um unstained sections, using marked H&E slides as a guide. Every specimen was formalin-fixed and paraffin-embedded (FFPE). The AllPrep DNA/RNA FFPE Kit was used to extract genomic DNA. Each sample received between 2.24 and 4.92 ug of genomic DNA as input, and paired samples received equal DNA input. TCR beta libraries were constructed in two PCR steps with the immunoSEQ hsTCRbeta Kit, which uses multiplexed V and J gene primers. Pooled libraries with positive and negative controls were sequenced on an Illumina MiSeq using a 100-cycle paired-end protocol. Per the original workflow: Raw data were processed by the immunoSEQ vendor into normalized, annotated TCR beta repertoire reports. Richness was defined as unique clones by nucleotide sequence, and total richness was extrapolated with the iChao1 and Efron-Thisted estimators. To characterize and compare the paired lesions, the analysis used Pielou's evenness, Simpson's index, the proportional abundance of the top-ten clones, and the Morisita overlap index. TCRdb re-hosts the immuneACCESS table, in-frame sequences only. Its copies lack some clones; in the studies checked, an unresolved V gene accounts for under half of them, and the cause for the rest is not known. V and J calls and clone size are given by that table; D and trimming were obtained from the DNA. The sample records several thousand clones, around nine tenths of which are singletons. The ten largest clonotypes hold less than 14% of the sample.

V was cut back by 1 base and J by 11 bases, leaving a gap of 14 bases between them. CDR1 MNHNY and CDR2 SVGAGI were looked up in the germline V gene (reference sequence). The CDR3, from cysteine to phenylalanine, totals 13 residues. The entry retains the CDR3 DNA only, 39 bases that are in frame from base 1. Overall results and qualifications from the work: The ten most abundant clones accounted for a significantly larger fraction of the repertoire in brain metastases than in primaries, which suggests clonal expansion. Most clones were specific to a single lesion, and overlap between paired lesions was limited (mean Morisita index about 0.22). Significantly fewer unique productive clones were found in brain metastases than in paired primaries (median approximately 1,500 versus 4,300). The study could not control for the effects of preoperative corticosteroids on T cell infiltration in brain metastases. Retrieval of the complete infiltrating T cell repertoire may have been prevented by DNA fragmentation in FFPE samples.

Input material: tumor tissue from the primary lung tumor. What the cell subset or site label conveys for this sample: primary lung cancer lesion. The TCR was taken from a man aged 55 to 70 with non-small cell lung cancer. Here the chain combines TRBV6-6 and TRBJ1-1; the D gene assignment is ambiguous. In nucleotide form, the sequence is TGTGCCAGCAGTTACTGGGCCAGTGAGGTGGCTTTCTTT. Translated, it gives CASSYWASEVAFF.